This TCR beta chain appears in the sequencing data of a study of cytomegalovirus exposure and HLA in healthy donors. The PCR ran on 60 Vbeta and 13 Jbeta primers. Produced via immunoSEQ multiplex PCR; TCRdb's table is partial and in-frame only. The table includes tens of thousands of clones, around 81% detected once. V lost 0 bases and J lost 5, with 10 bases in between. Germline values: CDR1 MNHNY, CDR2 SVGAGI (reference sequence). CDR3 length equals 15 residues. General observations from the study: Later on, a genetic analysis was performed. It linked a missense variant in DCLRE1C with V- and J-gene trimming of TCR beta.

For this clone: Its cognate antigen is unknown.

Material for sequencing was PBMCs. This TCR was recovered from a woman aged 30 to 39 in good health and CMV-seronegative. The rearrangement joins TRBV6-6 to TRBJ2-2; TRBD2 might be the D (5 bases). As DNA, the CDR3 is TGTGCCAGCAGTTACTCCACGAGGGCAACCGGGGAGCTGTTTTTT. As protein: CASSYSTRATGELFF.